One and the same sample provided the 5 T cell receptor beta chains below, sequenced in a study of T cell responses to AZD1222 COVID-19 vaccine. The table came from immunoSEQ multiplex PCR; TCRdb's copy has only in-frame clones and leaves some out. The data hold approximately 88,000 clones, with roughly 91% observed a single time. This material consisted of peripheral blood, taken 28 days after the second AZD1222 dose. These receptors originate from an adult who received the AZD1222 COVID-19 vaccine.

In nucleotides, the CDR3 is TGTGCCAGTAGGGACTTTGGTGGGGACACTGAAGCTTTCTTT. It yields the protein CASRDFGGDTEAFF. This chain connects TRBV19 to TRBJ1-1; D ambiguous. Trimming left V 6 bases short and J 3 bases short, with 14 bases between. Germline values: CDR1 LNHDA, CDR2 SQIVND (reference sequence). The CDR3 has 14 amino acids.

This clone appeared a few times. The chain carries TRBV12-5 and TRBJ2-1, with TRBD1 matching 9 bases. V was clipped by 2 bases and J by 10 bases; unmatched bases: 3. CDR1 is LGHNT, CDR2 FRNRAP, per germline. The CDR3 has 13 residues. The chain's CDR3 is CASGLTGGDEQFF. The CDR3 coding sequence is TGTGCTAGTGGTTTGACAGGGGGCGACGAGCAGTTCTTC.

The genes are TRBV20-1 and TRBJ1-2; the D gene is possibly TRBD1 (5 bases). V was trimmed by 3 bases and J by 3 bases, leaving 17 bases between them. Per the germline V gene, CDR1 is DFQATT and CDR2 is SNEGSKA (reference sequence). The length of the CDR3 is 15 residues. The CDR3 coding sequence is TGCAGTGCTAGTGATCCAACCAGGGTTCACTATGGCTACACCTTC. Translated: CSASDPTRVHYGYTF.

The CDR3 DNA sequence: TGTGCCAGCAGTTACGGTGGGAATAGCAATCAGCCCCAGCATTTT. Translating it yields CASSYGGNSNQPQHF. This sequence joins TRBV6-5 and TRBJ1-5, with no clear D. CDR3 length equals 15 residues. CDR1 and CDR2 (germline): MNHEY, SVGAGI. Trimming removed 2 bases from V and 0 bases from J, with 8 bases in between.

The CDR3 loop reads CSASMGGIDQPQHF. The CDR3 nucleotides read TGCAGTGCTAGTATGGGGGGTATTGATCAGCCCCAGCATTTT. The chain employs TRBV20-1 and TRBJ1-5, with TRBD1 as a possible D gene (5 bases). From germline, CDR1 is DFQATT and CDR2 SNEGSKA (reference sequence). Trimming removed 3 bases at V and 5 bases at J, with 14 bases between. The CDR3 covers 14 residues.